This T cell receptor (beta chain) was captured by sequencing in a study of CD8+CD57+ T cells in acquired aplastic anemia. With 4 bases removed from V and 5 bases from J, the gap between germline ends came to 7 bases. The length of the CDR3 is 11 residues. Per germline, CDR1 SGDLS and CDR2 YYNGEE. This clonotype showed up just a few times. The antigen remains unidentified. This may be a read error: a much more frequent sequence differs by one nucleotide. No conserved phenylalanine or tryptophan ends this CDR3, so it is likely a read error. Findings and caveats of the study: Patients and controls were not found to differ significantly in CD8+ Simpson's diversity.

Genomic DNA served as template for TCR beta VDJ and CDR3 profiling. MiXCR, run by TCRdb on the reads, gives a single entry per CDR3 protein. The repertoire holds 90,000 to 120,000 distinct CDR3 sequences, approximately 48% seen once, with roughly 30% in the top ten. This chain uses TRBV9 with TRBJ2-7; the D is unclear. The source of this sequence is a human donor in good health, serving as a control. The sequencing input was sorted CD4+, CD8+, or CD8+CD57+ T cells (not recorded which) from PBMCs. The CDR3 nucleotides read TGTGCCAGCAGCACCAACAACGAGCAGTACCTC. Its protein is CASSTNNEQYL.